The 12 T cell receptor beta chains given below trace back to one sample, sequenced in a study of shared clonotypes between healthy human individuals. The method was immunoSEQ multiplex PCR; TCRdb's version includes in-frame clones alone and lacks a portion of them. The sample has more than 2,000,000 clones, more than 90% seen once. The sequencing input was naive CD4+ T cells sorted from blood. Stated subset: CD45RA+ positively selected. Receptors were obtained from a man between 18 and 29 years old in good health.

The chain couples TRBV15 to TRBJ2-7, with TRBD1 matching 9 bases. The CDR3 extends over 16 amino acids. The V segment lost 2 bases and the J segment 3 bases; nucleotides outside the gene matches: 8. Germline CDR1 is LNHNV and CDR2 is YYDKDF (reference sequence). CDR3 in amino acids: CATSRPSGTGFYEQYF. The DNA of the CDR3 is TGTGCCACCAGCAGACCCTCCGGGACAGGGTTCTACGAGCAGTACTTC.

The chain is built from TRBV19 and TRBJ2-6, with TRBD2 matching 10 bases. The CDR3 contains 20 residues. V gave up 4 bases and J gave up 1 base; unmatched junction bases: 13. CDR1 and CDR2 from the germline V gene are LNHDA and SQIVND (reference sequence). Written as DNA, the CDR3 is TGTGCCAGTAGTACCTCTAGCGGGAGCTTCCTTAAATCTGGGGCCAACGTCCTGACTTTC. Its translation is CASSTSSGSFLKSGANVLTF.

The chain recombines TRBV25-1 with TRBJ2-1; 8 bases match TRBD2. The trim removed 3 bases at V and 7 bases at J, leaving 8 bases unmatched. CDR3 length: 15 residues. The germline V gene has CDR1 MGHDK and CDR2 SYGVNS. CDR3 DNA sequence: TGTGCCAGCAGTGACTTCTCCGGGACTAGGAATGAGCAGTTCTTC. It is translated as CASSDFSGTRNEQFF.

The chain joins TRBV7-8 to TRBJ2-7; 11 bases are a match to TRBD1. Germline CDR1 SGHVS, CDR2 FQNEAQ. The CDR3 is made up of 15 amino acids. After removal of 5 bases from V and 2 bases from J, the junction contained 5 bases not matched to a gene. The CDR3 region has the DNA TGTGCCAGCAGCCTACCGGGACAGGGGGCCTACGAGCAGTACTTC. Its protein product is CASSLPGQGAYEQYF.

V gene TRBV6-5 combines with J gene TRBJ1-2; TRBD1 agrees at 7 bases. In germline, CDR1 is MNHEY, CDR2 SVGAGI. J lost 8 bases, V lost 3 bases, and 6 bases had no gene match. The CDR3 spans 13 residues. The CDR3 DNA sequence: TGTGCCAGCAGTTATAGGGACAGCGGGGGCTACACCTTC. This translates into CASSYRDSGGYTF.

The chain recombines TRBV29-1 with TRBJ1-2; D is perhaps TRBD1 (5 bases). There are 15 residues in the CDR3. V lost 5 bases to trimming and J lost 0 bases, with 16 bases between them. Germline CDR1 SQVTM, CDR2 ANQGSEA. This CDR3 is CSVQRGATANYGYTF. CDR3 sequence (DNA): TGCAGCGTTCAAAGAGGGGCAACAGCTAACTATGGCTACACCTTC.

The J gene is TRBJ1-2, the V gene TRBV21-1; TRBD1 reflects the table's D call only, with no check against the DNA. TRBV21-1 counts as a pseudogene. CDR3 size: 17 residues. Written as DNA, the CDR3 is TGTGCCAGCAGCAAAGAGAAGAAGGGGGCAGTACACTATGGCTACACCTTC. It encodes CASSKEKKGAVHYGYTF.

The DNA of the CDR3 is TGCGCCAGCAGTAAGGAGGGCCGGTCCCCGGATGAGCAGTTCTTC. Amino acid sequence: CASSKEGRSPDEQFF. The chain combines TRBV4-1 with TRBJ2-1, with a tentative D call TRBD2 (6 bases). This CDR3 is 15 amino acids long. The V gene lost 6 bases and the J gene lost 8 bases, with 20 bases spanning the gap. Germline CDR1 MGHRA, CDR2 YSYEKL.

The chain uses TRBV14 and TRBJ2-7; possibly TRBD1 for D (8 bases). The length of the CDR3 is 19 residues. Per germline, CDR1 SGHDN and CDR2 FVKESK. Deletions cut 1 base from V and 5 bases from J, with 27 bases between. Here the CDR3 reads CASSQGDRRYRLAFHEQYF. In DNA form, the CDR3 reads TGTGCCAGCAGCCAAGGGGACAGGCGTTACCGACTAGCCTTCCACGAGCAGTACTTC. Filled out from reference TRBV14 and TRBJ2-7, the complete variable domain reads EAGVTQFPSHSVIEKGQTVTLRCDPISGHDNLYWYRRVMGKEIKFLLHFVKESKQDESGMPNNRFLAERTGGTYSTLKVQPAELEDSGVYFCASSQGDRRYRLAFHEQYFGPGTRLTVT.

The chain recombines TRBV7-2 with TRBJ1-2, with 7 bases aligning to TRBD1. CDR1 is SGHTA and CDR2 is FQGNSA in the germline V gene. CDR3 size: 14 residues. J gave up 6 bases and V 5 bases, and 9 bases lay outside the gene matches. The chain's CDR3 is CASSILTGRDGYTF. The CDR3 region has the DNA TGTGCCAGCAGCATACTGACAGGGAGGGATGGCTACACCTTC.

The chain joins TRBV25-1 to TRBJ1-4, with 8 positions matching TRBD1. The CDR3 totals 16 residues. Germline loops: CDR1 MGHDK, CDR2 SYGVNS. Trimming took 6 bases from V and 5 from J; bases not matched to a gene: 11. CDR3 coding DNA: TGTGCCAGCAGGGATATCGGGACAGGCGGCAATGAAAAACTGTTTTTT. Its protein is CASRDIGTGGNEKLFF.

The rearrangement uses TRBV19 and TRBJ1-6; D not certain. The CDR3 sequence is 13 residues long. The germline gives CDR1 LNHDA, CDR2 SQIVND (reference sequence). The V and J ends lost 8 bases and 10 bases respectively, with 15 bases between them. The CDR3 loop reads CASANINDSPLHF. In DNA form, the CDR3 reads TGTGCCAGTGCGAACATAAACGACTCACCCCTCCACTTT.